These T cell receptor beta chains were read from a single sample in a study of cytomegalovirus exposure and HLA in healthy donors. Profiled with immunoSEQ multiplex PCR; TCRdb holds only in-frame clones, not every one. The table records some 150,000 clones, roughly 79% of them present only once. The sequenced sample was PBMCs. Receptors originate from a woman aged 25 to 39 in good health and CMV-seropositive. Each CDR3 is given with its conserved first and last residue. A D gene is named only where the DNA matches it firmly. Size tells how often a clone was seen (once, few, many) or the class of an expanded clone, and some rows leave it out.

>TRBJ2-7|TRBV5-1|NA|TRBD1
TGCGCCAGCAGCTGGGGGACAGAATCCTACGAGCAGTACTTC
CASSWGTESYEQYF
>TRBJ2-2|TRBV4-1|NA|TRBD1
TGCGCCAGCAGCCTTTCTAAGGGACAGTCGAACACCGGGGAGCTGTTTTTT
CASSLSKGQSNTGELFF
>TRBJ1-1|TRBV6-1|NA|NA
TGTGCCAGCCTGGGGATGACCACAGGCGAAGCTTTCTTT
CASLGMTTGEAFF
>TRBJ1-5|TRBV7-9|NA|TRBD1
TGTTCCAGCAGCATAGACAGGGGGGATAGCAATCAGCCCCAGCATTTT
CSSSIDRGDSNQPQHF
>TRBJ1-4|TRBV18|NA|NA
TGTGCCAGCTCACCTGCAGGGGATGAAAAACTGTTTTTT
CASSPAGDEKLFF
>TRBJ2-7|TRBV6-1|NA|TRBD1
TGTGCCAGCAGTGAAGCAGAGCCCGGGACAGGGTTGTTAAGCTCCTACGAGCAGTACTTC
CASSEAEPGTGLLSSYEQYF
>TRBJ2-7|TRBV6-1|NA|NA
TGTGCCAGCACAATGTCTGGCGGCGAGCAGTACTTC
CASTMSGGEQYF
>TRBJ2-5|TRBV6-1|NA|TRBD1
TGTGCCAGCAGTGTAGGGACAGGGTCGGGGCAAGAGACCCAGTACTTC
CASSVGTGSGQETQYF
>TRBJ1-4|TRBV19|NA|NA
TGTGCCACCACCCCTGCAGGGGAACGGGAAAAACTGTTTTTT
CATTPAGEREKLFF
>TRBJ2-7|TRBV2|NA|NA
TGTGCCAGCAGTGAATCTAGACAGCAGGGCGAGCGGTACTTC
CASSESRQQGERYF
>TRBJ2-1|TRBV30|NA|NA
TGTGCCTGGGGCCAGGGGGGTCCCTACAATGAGCAGTTCTTC
CAWGQGGPYNEQFF
>TRBJ1-5|TRBV7-2|NA|TRBD1
TGTGCCAGCAGCTTACTGCAGGGGGCTATGCAGCCCCAGCATTTT
CASSLLQGAMQPQHF
>TRBJ2-1|TRBV27|NA|NA
TGTGCCAGCAGCCCCCGACTCCTTCCCAGCTCCTACAATGAGCAGTTCTTC
CASSPRLLPSSYNEQFF
>TRBJ1-5|TRBV19|NA|TRBD1
TGTGCCAGTAGTATAGATCACAGGGGGCAGCCCCAGCATTTT
CASSIDHRGQPQHF
>TRBJ2-5|TRBV2|NA|NA
TGTGCCAGCAGGAATTATGAGGAGACCCAGTACTTC
CASRNYEETQYF
>TRBJ2-1|TRBV15|NA|NA
TGTGCCACCAGCAGAGAAGTGACGAGGCCTACCTACAATGAGCAGTTCTTC
CATSREVTRPTYNEQFF
>TRBJ1-4|TRBV15|NA|NA
TGTGCCACCAGCAGAGCCGACACTCGAGGGGAAAAACTGTTTTTT
CATSRADTRGEKLFF
>TRBJ2-1|TRBV13|NA|NA
TGTGCCAGCCAGAAAAGCGGATACTCCTACAATGAGCAGTTCTTC
CASQKSGYSYNEQFF
>TRBJ2-1|TRBV7-2|few|TRBD2
TGTGCCAGCAGCCGGGAGGCCCACAATGAGCAGTTCTTC
CASSREAHNEQFF
>TRBJ2-2|TRBV28|once|NA
TGTGCCAGCGTAACCTCAGGGGCTACGAGGAACGGGGAGCTGTTTTTT
CASVTSGATRNGELFF
>TRBJ2-7|TRBV7-8|NA|NA
TGTGCCAGCAGTCCCCCGGGTCTGGGGGGCGAGCAGTACTTC
CASSPPGLGGEQYF
>TRBJ2-1|TRBV9|NA|NA
TGTGCCAGCAGCGTAGAAGGTGGGAGCGGTCTGGTTGAGCAGTTCTTC
CASSVEGGSGLVEQFF
>TRBJ2-7|TRBV28|NA|TRBD1
TGTGCCAGCAGTCGACAGGGGTCCTCCTACGAGCAGTACTTC
CASSRQGSSYEQYF
>TRBJ2-1|TRBV5-1|once|TRBD2
TGCGCCAGCAGCTCACTAGCGGGAGGGAGAAATGAGCAGTTCTTC
CASSSLAGGRNEQFF
>TRBJ2-3|TRBV6-6|NA|TRBD2
TGTGCCAGCAGGGGGACTAGCGGGAGTCTTAAGGATACGCAGTATTTT
CASRGTSGSLKDTQYF
>TRBJ1-1|TRBV7-9|NA|NA
TGTGCCAGCAGCTTAGTCGAGGGCTCGGGAGCTTTCTTT
CASSLVEGSGAFF
>TRBJ1-2|TRBV30|NA|TRBD1
TGTGCCTGGAGACAGGGGGCTAACTATGGCTACACCTTC
CAWRQGANYGYTF
>TRBJ1-5|TRBV5-1|NA|TRBD1
TGCGCCAGCAGCACGGGACAGGTCAATCAGCCCCAGCATTTT
CASSTGQVNQPQHF
>TRBJ2-6|TRBV30|NA|NA
TGTGCCTGGAGTAAGACTGGGTCTGGGGCCAACGTCCTGACTTTC
CAWSKTGSGANVLTF
>TRBJ1-6|TRBV6-5|NA|NA
TGTGCCAGCAGTCACAATGGGGGGGGTAATTCACCCCTCCACTTT
CASSHNGGGNSPLHF
>TRBJ1-3|TRBV6-6|few|NA
TGTGCCAGCAGAAAAGGGGGTTCTGGAAACACCATATATTTT
CASRKGGSGNTIYF
>TRBJ1-3|TRBV9|NA|TRBD1
TGTGCCAGCAGTCGGGACAGGGCAGGAGGAAACACCATATATTTT
CASSRDRAGGNTIYF
>TRBJ1-1|TRBV7-6|few|NA
TGTGCCAGCAGTCACCGTAGAGCTGAAGCTTTCTTT
CASSHRRAEAFF